This record concerns one T cell receptor beta chain sequence. This clone's antigen is unknown. A much bigger clone sits one base away, suggesting this may be a read error. This specimen belongs to a study of neurological immune-mediated disorders (dated by TCRdb to the late 2010s). Study-wide context: Peripheral blood TCR-beta repertoires from HTLV-I-associated myelopathy (HAM/TSP) patients, multiple sclerosis patients and healthy controls were compared by UMI-based sequencing. The approximately 110 TCR-beta libraries included longitudinal samples, technical triplicates and paired sorted CD4+ and CD8+ T-cell subsets alongside PBMC samples. Technical triplicate libraries were sequenced so that the variability in frequency of each individual clone could be precisely calculated. The cohort comprised roughly 69 subjects: some 14 HAM/TSP patients, 35 or so multiple sclerosis patients and 20 or so healthy controls.

The meaning of the sample's time point label: technical triplicate 2. Libraries from unsorted PBMCs were made from 2 million PBMCs kept in RNAlater at -80 degrees C until RNA extraction. Peripheral blood underwent Ficoll-Hypaque density gradient centrifugation to isolate PBMCs, which were then cryopreserved in liquid nitrogen. To synthesize cDNA, template-switch 5'RACE was performed with a primer carrying a 10-nucleotide random unique molecular identifier so that each TCR transcript was tagged. Each sequencing run produced over 190 million TCR-beta sequences covering 15-18 subjects. Total RNA was extracted with the RNeasy kit. TCR-beta VDJ regions were amplified with primers for the TCR constant region and the 5'RACE anchor, using the KAPA Real-time Library Amplification kit. A first PCR added sample indexes and Illumina adaptors, after which a second PCR increased the library yield. The roughly 650 bp TCR product was size-selected on a 2% E-gel SizeSelection system after Ampure bead purification. Library quality was checked on a Bioanalyzer, concentration was measured with Qubit, and libraries were quantified with the Kapa Library Quantification kit before pooling. An Illumina HiSeq 2500 was used to sequence the libraries paired-end at 2 x 150 bp. To increase sequence diversity, roughly 24-30% phiX was spiked into each library pool. The study's processing was this. The UMI-based MiGEC pipeline processed quality-filtered reads and removed over 75% of raw TCR sequences during error correction. IMGT germline references were used for alignment of VDJ genes, and clonotypes were defined by a unique CDR3 amino acid sequence together with V-J genes. Clonal expansion, Shannon diversity and CDR3 relatedness were evaluated with VDJtools (CalcPairwiseDistances, ClusterSamples), while phylogenetic trees were built in CLCbio workbench. Expanded clones were defined as having at least 8 unique UMIs, based on coefficient-of-variation modelling across technical triplicates. TCRdb cleaned the public reads at Q25 with fastp, built clones with MiXCR and kept in-frame beta chains. Identical CDR3 proteins give one entry, which carries the most common genes and DNA. TCRdb, not the original authors, processed these V and J calls. Here the sample has roughly 61,000 distinct CDR3 sequences; nearly 25% occur a single time. Of the sample, about 5% is held by the ten largest clones.

The germline V gene supplies CDR1 SGHTA and CDR2 FQGNSA. The CDR3 spans 12 residues, from the cysteine through the phenylalanine. Solely the CDR3 DNA is kept, with 36 bases framed from the first base. The germline ends are 10 bases apart after V is trimmed by 5 bases and J by 8 bases. Overall study outcomes, separate from this receptor: The highest TCR clonal expansion was observed in HAM/TSP patients, whereas the lowest was observed in MS patients, even when compared with healthy controls. No identical CDR3 amino acid sequences were shared among expanded clones across subjects, suggesting private TCR-beta repertoires in all groups.

The rearranged chain carries TRBV7-2 and TRBJ2-1, with the D gene not confidently named. Sequenced input: PBMCs. The origin of this receptor is a man aged 55-75 years with HTLV-1-associated myelopathy (HAM/TSP). The CDR3 here reads CASSPFYHEQFF. At the DNA level, the sequence is TGTGCCAGCAGCCCCTTTTACCATGAGCAGTTCTTC.